Presented here are 6 T cell receptor beta chains from one specimen sequenced in a study of Ad26.COV2.S vaccination and SARS-CoV-2 variants. Treatment denoted: over 15 received Ad26.COV2.S at low or high dose, single or two shots; 5 received placebo; per-sample allocation not given. All samples were drawn on day 63, counting from the first vaccine or placebo injection. Generated by immunoSEQ multiplex PCR, the TCRdb table keeps only in-frame clones and is missing some. This sample has a few hundred thousand clones; over 75% occur once, and the top ten carry less than 4%. The sample in question was peripheral blood, obtained in a trial of Ad26.COV2.S vaccine versus placebo. These receptors originate from a person between 18 and 65 years old who received the Ad26.COV2.S COVID-19 vaccine or a placebo.

Here the CDR3 reads CSASPPGGEGSQPQHF. The CDR3 region has the DNA TGCAGTGCTAGTCCCCCGGGAGGGGAGGGTAGTCAGCCCCAGCATTTT. The chain combines TRBV20-1 with TRBJ1-5, with a tentative D call TRBD1 (5 bases). CDR3 length: 16 residues. The germline V gene has CDR1 DFQATT and CDR2 SNEGSKA (reference sequence). Trimming shortened V by 3 bases and J by 6 bases, and 21 bases separated the two germline ends.

CDR3 amino acids: CASSQGVAGGYEQYF. CDR3 nucleotide sequence: TGCGCCAGCAGCCAAGGGGTAGCGGGGGGTTACGAGCAGTACTTC. The rearrangement links TRBV4-3 to TRBJ2-7, with 10 positions matching TRBD2. CDR1 is LGHNA, CDR2 YSLEER, per germline. This CDR3 is built from 15 residues. J was trimmed by 4 bases and V by 1 base; bases with no gene match: 4.

This sequence joins TRBV10-3 and TRBJ2-7; TRBD1 might be the D (6 bases). V lost 5 bases to trimming and J lost 6 bases, with 17 bases between them. CDR3 length: 14 residues. CDR1 and CDR2 from the germline V gene are ENHRY and SYGVKD. CDR3 region: CAISTGKSYGEQYF. The CDR3 nucleotides are TGTGCCATCAGTACAGGGAAATCGTATGGCGAGCAGTACTTC.

The V call is TRBV4-2, the J call TRBJ1-4; tentatively, D is TRBD1 (6 bases). CDR3 size: 15 residues. Germline V gives CDR1 LGHNA, CDR2 YNFKEQ. Trimming took off 2 bases at V and 8 bases at J, with 15 bases between the two ends. For the CDR3, the DNA is TGTGCCAGCAGCCAATCGAAGGGGGTCGGGGAAAAACTGTTTTTT. Encoded protein: CASSQSKGVGEKLFF.

The chain links TRBV11-3 to TRBJ2-3; TRBD2 aligns across 8 bases. V lost 5 bases, J lost 5 bases, and 6 bases stayed unmatched. Germline values: CDR1 SGHNT, CDR2 YENEEA. The length of the CDR3 is 14 residues. The CDR3 coding sequence is TGTGCCAGCAGCCCCGGGGGGGGGCTAGATACGCAGTATTTT. It translates to CASSPGGGLDTQYF.

In this sample, this clone turned up a few times. The chain employs TRBV15 and TRBJ2-5, with TRBD2 matching over 10 bases. The ends lost 3 bases at V and 2 bases at J; junction bases unmatched: 0. The germline V gene encodes CDR1 LNHNV and CDR2 YYDKDF (reference sequence). The CDR3 contains 14 residues. CDR3 nucleotide sequence: TGTGCCACCAGCAGTAGCGGGGGGCAAGAGACCCAGTACTTC. As protein: CATSSSGGQETQYF.